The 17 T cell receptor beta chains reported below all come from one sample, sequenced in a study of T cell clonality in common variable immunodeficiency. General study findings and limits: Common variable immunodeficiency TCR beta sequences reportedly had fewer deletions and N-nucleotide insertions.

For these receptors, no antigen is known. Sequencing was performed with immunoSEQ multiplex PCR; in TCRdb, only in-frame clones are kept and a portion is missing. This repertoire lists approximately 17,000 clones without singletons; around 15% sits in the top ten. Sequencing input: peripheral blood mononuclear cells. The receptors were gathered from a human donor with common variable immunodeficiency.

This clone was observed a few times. The CDR3 loop reads CASSETSGSYEQYF. The DNA read from the CDR3 is TGCGCCAGCAGCGAGACTAGCGGTTCCTACGAG. The V call is TRBV5-1, the J call TRBJ2-7; 9 bases are a match to TRBD2. The read terminates 3 residues ahead of where the CDR3 ends, so the germline J gene completes it. J was trimmed by 1 base and V by 4 bases; bases with no gene match: 3. CDR3 size: 14 residues. CDR1 is SGHRS, CDR2 YFSETQ, per germline. Full variable domain (remainder filled in from reference TRBV5-1 and TRBJ2-7): KAGVTQTPRYLIKTRGQQVTLSCSPISGHRSVSWYQQTPGQGLQFLFEYFSETQRNKGNFPGRFSGRQFSNSRSEMNVSTLELGDSALYLCASSETSGSYEQYFGPGTRLTVT.

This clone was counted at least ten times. CDR3 bases read: TGTGCCAGCTCATCCTCGACAGCTAGCACAGATACG. It is translated as CASSSSTASTDT. In full, the CDR3 reads CASSSSTASTDTQYF. The chain carries TRBV18 and TRBJ2-3; tentative D call: TRBD1 (5 bases). The CDR3 end lies 3 residues beyond the end of the read and is filled in from the germline J gene. The V gene lost 5 bases and the J gene lost 0 bases, with 12 bases spanning the gap. The CDR3 extends over 15 amino acids. Germline V gene sequence: CDR1 KGHSH, CDR2 LQKENI.

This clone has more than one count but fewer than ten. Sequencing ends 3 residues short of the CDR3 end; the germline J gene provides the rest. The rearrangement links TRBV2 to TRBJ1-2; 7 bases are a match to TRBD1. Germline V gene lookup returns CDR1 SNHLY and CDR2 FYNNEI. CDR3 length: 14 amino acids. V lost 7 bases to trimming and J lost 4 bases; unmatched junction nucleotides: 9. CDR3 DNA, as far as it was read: TGTGCCAGCACCCGAGACAGGGCGCCCTATGGC. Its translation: CASTRDRAPYG. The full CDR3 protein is CASTRDRAPYGYTF.

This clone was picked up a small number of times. CDR3: CASIRQGNYEQYF. The DNA read from the CDR3 is TGTGCCAGCATCAGACAGGGTAACTACGAG. The chain recombines TRBV5-6 with TRBJ2-7, with 7 positions matching TRBD1. The read terminates 3 residues before the CDR3 end, so the remaining end is supplied by the germline J gene. This CDR3 spans 13 amino acids. Germline V lookup: CDR1 SGHDT, CDR2 YYEEEE. J gave up 3 bases and V 6 bases, and 6 bases lay outside the gene matches. The complete variable domain, with remaining parts taken from reference TRBV5-6 and TRBJ2-7, reads DAGVTQSPTHLIKTRGQQVTLRCSPKSGHDTVSWYQQALGQGPQFIFQYYEEEERQRGNFPDRFSGHQFPNYSSELNVNALLLGDSALYLCASIRQGNYEQYFGPGTRLTVT.

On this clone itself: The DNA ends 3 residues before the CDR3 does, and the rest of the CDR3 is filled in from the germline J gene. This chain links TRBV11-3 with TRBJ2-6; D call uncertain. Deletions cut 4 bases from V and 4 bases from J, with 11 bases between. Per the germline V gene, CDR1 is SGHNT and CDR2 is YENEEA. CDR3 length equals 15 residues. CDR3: CASSSGAGGANVLTF. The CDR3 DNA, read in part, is TGTGCCAGCAGCTCGGGTGCTGGGGGGGCCAACGTC.

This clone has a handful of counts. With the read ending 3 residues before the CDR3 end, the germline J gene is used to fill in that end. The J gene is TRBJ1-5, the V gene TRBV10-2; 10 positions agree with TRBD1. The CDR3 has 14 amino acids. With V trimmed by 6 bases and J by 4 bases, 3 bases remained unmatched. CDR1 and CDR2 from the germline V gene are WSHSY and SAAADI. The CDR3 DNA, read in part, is TGCGCCAGCAGAGCGGGACAGGGGAATCAGCCC. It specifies CASRAGQGNQP. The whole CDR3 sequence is CASRAGQGNQPQHF.

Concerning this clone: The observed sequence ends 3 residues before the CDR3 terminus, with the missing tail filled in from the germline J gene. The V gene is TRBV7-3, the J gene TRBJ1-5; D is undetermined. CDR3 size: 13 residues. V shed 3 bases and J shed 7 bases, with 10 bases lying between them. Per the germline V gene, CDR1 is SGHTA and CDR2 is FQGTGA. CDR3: CASSLQEGQPQHF. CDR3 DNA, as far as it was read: TGTGCCAGCAGCTTGCAGGAAGGGCAGCCC. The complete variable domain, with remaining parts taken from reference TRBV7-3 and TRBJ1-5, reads GAGVSQTPSNKVTEKGKYVELRCDPISGHTALYWYRQSLGQGPEFLIYFQGTGAADDSGLPNDRFFAVRPEGSVSTLKIQRTERGDSAVYLCASSLQEGQPQHFGDGTRLSIL.

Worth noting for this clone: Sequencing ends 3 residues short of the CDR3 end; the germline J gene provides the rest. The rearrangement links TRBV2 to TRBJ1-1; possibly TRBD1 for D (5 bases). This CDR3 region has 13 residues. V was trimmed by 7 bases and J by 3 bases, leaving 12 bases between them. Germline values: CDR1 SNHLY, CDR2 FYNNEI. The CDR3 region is CASTPDTYTEAFF. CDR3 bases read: TGTGCCAGCACCCCGGACACATACACTGAA. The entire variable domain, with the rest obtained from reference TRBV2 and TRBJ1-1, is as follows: EPEVTQTPSHQVTQMGQEVILRCVPISNHLYFYWYRQILGQKVEFLVSFYNNEISEKSEIFDDQFSVERPDGSNFTLKIRSTKLEDSAMYFCASTPDTYTEAFFGQGTRLTVV.

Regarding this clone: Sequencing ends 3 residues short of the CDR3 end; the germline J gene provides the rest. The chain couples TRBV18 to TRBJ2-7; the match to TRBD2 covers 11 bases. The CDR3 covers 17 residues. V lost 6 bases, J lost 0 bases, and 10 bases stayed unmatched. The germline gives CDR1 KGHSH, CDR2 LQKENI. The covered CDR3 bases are TGTGCCAGCTCTCCGATCCTAGCGGGAGGCAGCTCCTACGAG. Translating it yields CASSPILAGGSSYE. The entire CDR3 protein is CASSPILAGGSSYEQYF. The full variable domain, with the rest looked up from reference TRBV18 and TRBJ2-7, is NAGVMQNPRHLVRRRGQEARLRCSPMKGHSHVYWYRQLPEEGLKFMVYLQKENIIDESGMPKERFSAEFPKEGPSILRIQQVVRGDSAAYFCASSPILAGGSSYEQYFGPGTRLTVT.

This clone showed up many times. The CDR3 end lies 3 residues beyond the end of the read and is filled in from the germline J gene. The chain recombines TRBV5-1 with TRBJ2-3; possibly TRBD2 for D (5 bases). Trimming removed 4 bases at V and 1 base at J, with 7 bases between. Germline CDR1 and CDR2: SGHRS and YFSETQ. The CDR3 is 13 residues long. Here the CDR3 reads CASSVGGTDTQYF. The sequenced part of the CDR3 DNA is TGCGCCAGCAGCGTCGGGGGCACAGATACG.

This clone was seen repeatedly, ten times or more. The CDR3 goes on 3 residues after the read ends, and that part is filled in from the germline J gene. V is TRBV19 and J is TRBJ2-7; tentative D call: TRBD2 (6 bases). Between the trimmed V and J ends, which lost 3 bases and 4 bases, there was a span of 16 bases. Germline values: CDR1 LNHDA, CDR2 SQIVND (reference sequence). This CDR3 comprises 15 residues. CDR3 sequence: CASSIGYGGIYEQYF. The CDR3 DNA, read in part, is TGTGCCAGTAGTATCGGATATGGCGGGATTTACGAG.

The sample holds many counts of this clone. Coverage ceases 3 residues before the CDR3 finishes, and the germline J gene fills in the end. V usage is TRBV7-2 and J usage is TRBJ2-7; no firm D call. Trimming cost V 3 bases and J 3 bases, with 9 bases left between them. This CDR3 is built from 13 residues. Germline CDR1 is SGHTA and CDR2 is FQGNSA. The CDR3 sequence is CASSLIQNYEQYF. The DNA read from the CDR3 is TGTGCCAGCAGCTTGATACAGAACTACGAG.

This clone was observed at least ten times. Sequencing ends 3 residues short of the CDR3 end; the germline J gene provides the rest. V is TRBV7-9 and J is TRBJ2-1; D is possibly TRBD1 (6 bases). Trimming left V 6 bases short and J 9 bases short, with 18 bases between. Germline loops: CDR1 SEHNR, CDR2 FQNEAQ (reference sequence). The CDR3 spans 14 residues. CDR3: CASSPTGLQVEQFF. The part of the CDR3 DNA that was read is TGTGCCAGCAGTCCAACAGGGTTGCAGGTTGAG.

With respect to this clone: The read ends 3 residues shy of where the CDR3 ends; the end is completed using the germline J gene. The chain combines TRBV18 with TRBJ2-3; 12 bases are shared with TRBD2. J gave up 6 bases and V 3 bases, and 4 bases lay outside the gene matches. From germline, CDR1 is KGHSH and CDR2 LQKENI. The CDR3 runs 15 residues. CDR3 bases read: TGTGCCAGCTCACCTGGGACTAGCGGGTTTGATACG. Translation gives CASSPGTSGFDT. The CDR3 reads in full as CASSPGTSGFDTQYF.

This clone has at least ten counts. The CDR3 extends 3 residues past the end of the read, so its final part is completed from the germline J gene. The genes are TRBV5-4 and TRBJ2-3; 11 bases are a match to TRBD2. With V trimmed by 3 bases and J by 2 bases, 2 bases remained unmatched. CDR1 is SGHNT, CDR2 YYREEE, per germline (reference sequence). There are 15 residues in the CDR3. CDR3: CASSSSGGNTDTQYF. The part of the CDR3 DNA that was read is TGTGCCAGCAGCTCTAGCGGGGGGAACACAGATACG.

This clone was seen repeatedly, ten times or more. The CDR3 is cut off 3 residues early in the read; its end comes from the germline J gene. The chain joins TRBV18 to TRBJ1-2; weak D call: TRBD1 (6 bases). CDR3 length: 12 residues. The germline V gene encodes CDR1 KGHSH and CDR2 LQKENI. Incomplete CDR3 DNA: TGTGCCAGCTCACCAGACCGGACAGCC. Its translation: CASSPDRTA. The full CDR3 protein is CASSPDRTAYTF. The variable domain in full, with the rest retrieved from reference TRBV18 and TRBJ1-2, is NAGVMQNPRHLVRRRGQEARLRCSPMKGHSHVYWYRQLPEEGLKFMVYLQKENIIDESGMPKERFSAEFPKEGPSILRIQQVVRGDSAAYFCASSPDRTAYTFGSGTRLTVV.

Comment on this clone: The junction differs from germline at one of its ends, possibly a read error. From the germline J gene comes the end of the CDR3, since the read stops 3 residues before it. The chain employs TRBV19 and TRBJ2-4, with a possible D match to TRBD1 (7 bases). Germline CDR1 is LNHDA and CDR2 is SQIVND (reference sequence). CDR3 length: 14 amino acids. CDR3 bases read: TGTGCCATTAGTATTCAGGGGGGCAAAAACATT. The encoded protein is CAISIQGGKNI. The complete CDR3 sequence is CAISIQGGKNIQYF. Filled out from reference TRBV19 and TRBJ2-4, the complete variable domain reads DGGITQSPKYLFRKEGQNVTLSCEQNLNHDAMYWYRQDPGQGLRLIYYSQIVNDFQKGDIAEGYSVSREKKESFPLTVTSAQKNPTAFYLCAISIQGGKNIQYFGAGTRLSVL.